The rows below give T cell receptor beta chains drawn from one sample of a study of blood T cell repertoires in COVID-19. Sequenced by immunoSEQ multiplex PCR; TCRdb stores in-frame clones only, minus some. Here the sample spans approximately 220,000 clones, around 86% being singletons. The sequenced sample consisted of peripheral blood. Source of these receptors: a man aged 55 to 70 with acute or convalescent COVID-19. CDR3s include the opening cysteine and the closing phenylalanine or tryptophan. The D gene is left open where the match is weak.

d_gene: .
v_gene: TRBV6-1
j_gene: TRBJ1-4
CDR3aa: CASSEVGTTGGEKLFF

d_gene: TRBD2
v_gene: TRBV6-5
j_gene: TRBJ2-3
CDR3aa: CASRTSGGADTQYF

d_gene: TRBD1
v_gene: TRBV15
j_gene: TRBJ1-4
CDR3aa: CATRLRTGGGEKLFF

d_gene: .
v_gene: TRBV19
j_gene: TRBJ1-6
CDR3aa: CASSTLLGPLHF

d_gene: TRBD2
v_gene: TRBV28
j_gene: TRBJ2-3
CDR3aa: CASGGLRPVPDTQYF

d_gene: .
v_gene: TRBV5-1
j_gene: TRBJ2-3
CDR3aa: CASSLSPGALGDTQYF

d_gene: .
v_gene: TRBV9
j_gene: TRBJ2-1
CDR3aa: CASSVAPGLVNNEQFF

d_gene: TRBD1
v_gene: TRBV15
j_gene: TRBJ1-5
CDR3aa: CATSRGDRGNQPQHF

d_gene: .
v_gene: TRBV6-5
j_gene: TRBJ2-1
CDR3aa: CASSYAGSLSYNEQFF

d_gene: .
v_gene: TRBV25-1
j_gene: TRBJ1-2
CDR3aa: CASSGGARGYTF

d_gene: .
v_gene: TRBV19
j_gene: TRBJ1-1
CDR3aa: CASFFRGTEAFF

d_gene: .
v_gene: TRBV28
j_gene: TRBJ1-5
CDR3aa: CASRRVGTPSNQPQHF

d_gene: .
v_gene: TRBV3-1/TRBV3-2
j_gene: TRBJ1-5
CDR3aa: CASSPRLPGRLPEGNQPQHF

d_gene: .
v_gene: TRBV7-8
j_gene: TRBJ2-1
CDR3aa: CASSLGVARSYNEQFF

d_gene: TRBD2
v_gene: TRBV10-1
j_gene: TRBJ2-2
CDR3aa: CASSRRLAGGAGELFF

d_gene: TRBD2
v_gene: TRBV7-2
j_gene: TRBJ2-3
CDR3aa: CASSPRTSGGRRTDTQYF

d_gene: .
v_gene: TRBV28
j_gene: TRBJ1-4
CDR3aa: CASRTKLGGGDEKLFF

d_gene: .
v_gene: TRBV9
j_gene: TRBJ1-3
CDR3aa: CASSARATSGNTIYF